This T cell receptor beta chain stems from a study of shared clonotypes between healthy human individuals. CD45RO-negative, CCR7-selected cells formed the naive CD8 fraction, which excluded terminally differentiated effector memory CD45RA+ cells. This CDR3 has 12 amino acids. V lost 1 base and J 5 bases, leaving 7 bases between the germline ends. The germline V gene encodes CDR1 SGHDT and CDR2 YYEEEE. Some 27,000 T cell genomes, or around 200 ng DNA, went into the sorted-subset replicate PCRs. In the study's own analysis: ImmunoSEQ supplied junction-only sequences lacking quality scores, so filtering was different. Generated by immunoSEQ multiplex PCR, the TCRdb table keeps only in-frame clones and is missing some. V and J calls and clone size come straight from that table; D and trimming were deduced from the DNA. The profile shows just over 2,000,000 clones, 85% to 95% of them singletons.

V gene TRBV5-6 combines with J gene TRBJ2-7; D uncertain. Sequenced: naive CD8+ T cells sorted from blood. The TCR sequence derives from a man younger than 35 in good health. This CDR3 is CASSLRGDEQYF. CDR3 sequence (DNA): TGTGCCAGCAGCTTGCGTGGGGACGAGCAGTACTTC.